The sequence of this T cell receptor (beta chain) was determined in a study of T cell changes during pregnancy in multiple sclerosis. Trimming pared 0 bases from V and 0 bases from J, leaving 9 bases between. This CDR3 spans 16 amino acids. The germline CDR1 and CDR2 sequences are MNHEY and SVGAGI. Sequenced by immunoSEQ multiplex PCR; TCRdb stores in-frame clones only, minus some. The table includes about 130,000 clones, about 95% detected once. The origin of this receptor is a female donor with multiple sclerosis, enrolled in a pregnancy study. This sample comprised peripheral blood, obtained after pregnancy. V gene TRBV6-5 combines with J gene TRBJ2-1; D might be TRBD2 (5 bases). The CDR3 DNA is TGTGCCAGCAGTTACTCGACTCGGGGCTCCTACAATGAGCAGTTCTTC. Protein: CASSYSTRGSYNEQFF.